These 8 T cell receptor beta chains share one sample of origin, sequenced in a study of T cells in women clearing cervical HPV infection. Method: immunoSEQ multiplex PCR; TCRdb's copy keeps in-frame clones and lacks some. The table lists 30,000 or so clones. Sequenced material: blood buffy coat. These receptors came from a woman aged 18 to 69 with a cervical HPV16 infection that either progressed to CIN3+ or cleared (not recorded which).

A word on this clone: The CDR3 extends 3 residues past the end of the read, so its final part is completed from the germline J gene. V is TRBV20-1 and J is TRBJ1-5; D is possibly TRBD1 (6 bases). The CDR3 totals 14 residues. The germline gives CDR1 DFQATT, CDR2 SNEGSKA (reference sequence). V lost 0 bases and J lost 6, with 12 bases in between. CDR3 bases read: TGCAGTGCTAGAGATCGGGGGGCCGGTCAGCCC. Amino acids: CSARDRGAGQP. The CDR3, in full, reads CSARDRGAGQPQHF.

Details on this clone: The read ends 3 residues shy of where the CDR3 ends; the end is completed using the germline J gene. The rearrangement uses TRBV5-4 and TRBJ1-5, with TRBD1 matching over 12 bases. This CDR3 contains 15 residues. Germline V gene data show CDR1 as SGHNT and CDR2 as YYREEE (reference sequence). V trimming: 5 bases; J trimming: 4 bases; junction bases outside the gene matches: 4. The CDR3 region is CASSRDRGLNQPQHF. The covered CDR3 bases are TGTGCCAGCAGTCGGGACAGGGGGCTGAATCAGCCC. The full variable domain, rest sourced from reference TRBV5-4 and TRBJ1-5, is ETGVTQSPTHLIKTRGQQVTLRCSSQSGHNTVSWYQQALGQGPQFIFQYYREEENGRGNFPPRFSGLQFPNYSSELNVNALELDDSALYLCASSRDRGLNQPQHFGDGTRLSIL.

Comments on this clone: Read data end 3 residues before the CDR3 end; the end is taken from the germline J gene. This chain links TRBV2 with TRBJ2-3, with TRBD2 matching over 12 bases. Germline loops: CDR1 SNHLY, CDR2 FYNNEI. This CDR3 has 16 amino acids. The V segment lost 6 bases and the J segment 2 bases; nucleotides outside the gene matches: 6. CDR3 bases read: TGTGCCAGCAGGGAGACTAGCGGGAGTTACACAGATACG. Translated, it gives CASRETSGSYTDT. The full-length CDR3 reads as CASRETSGSYTDTQYF.

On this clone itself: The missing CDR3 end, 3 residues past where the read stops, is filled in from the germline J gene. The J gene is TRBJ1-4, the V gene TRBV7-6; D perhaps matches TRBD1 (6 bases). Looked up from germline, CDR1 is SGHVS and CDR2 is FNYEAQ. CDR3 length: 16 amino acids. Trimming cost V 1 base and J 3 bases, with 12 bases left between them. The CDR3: CASSLGWGQSNEKLFF. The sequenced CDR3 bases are TGTGCCAGCAGCTTAGGGTGGGGGCAATCTAATGAAAAA.

The sequenced CDR3 bases are TGTGCCAGCGGCAACTCTGGGGCCAACGTC. As protein: CASGNSGANV. The entire CDR3 is CASGNSGANVLTF. The J gene is TRBJ2-6, the V gene TRBV6-2 or TRBV6-3, with D unresolved. The read terminates 3 residues before the CDR3 end, so the remaining end is supplied by the germline J gene. V was clipped by 8 bases and J by 0 bases, with 5 bases between them. CDR1 and CDR2 from the germline V gene are MNHEY and SVGEGT. The CDR3 consists of 13 residues.

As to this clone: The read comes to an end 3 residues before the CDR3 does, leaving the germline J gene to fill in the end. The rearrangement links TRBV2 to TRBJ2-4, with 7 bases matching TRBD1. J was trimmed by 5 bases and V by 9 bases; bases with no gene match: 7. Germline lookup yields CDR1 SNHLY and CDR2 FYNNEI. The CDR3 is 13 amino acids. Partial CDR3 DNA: TGTGCCAGATCCGACAGGGCCCAAAACATT. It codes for CARSDRAQNI. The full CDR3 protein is CARSDRAQNIQYF.

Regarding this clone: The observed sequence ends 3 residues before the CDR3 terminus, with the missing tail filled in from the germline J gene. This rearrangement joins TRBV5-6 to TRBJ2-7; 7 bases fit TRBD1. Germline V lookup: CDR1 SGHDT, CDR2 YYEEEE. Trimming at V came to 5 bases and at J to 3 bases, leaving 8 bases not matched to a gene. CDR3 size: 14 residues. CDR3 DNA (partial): TGTGCCAGCAGTCCAAGGGGACAGAACTACGAG. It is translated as CASSPRGQNYE. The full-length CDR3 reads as CASSPRGQNYEQYF.

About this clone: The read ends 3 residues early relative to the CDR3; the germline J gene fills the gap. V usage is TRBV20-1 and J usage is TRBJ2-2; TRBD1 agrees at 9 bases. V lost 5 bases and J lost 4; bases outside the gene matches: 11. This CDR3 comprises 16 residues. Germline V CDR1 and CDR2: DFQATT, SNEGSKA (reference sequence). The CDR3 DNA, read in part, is TGCAGTGCTTTACGTCCCGACAGGGGGGTCACCGGGGAG. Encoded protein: CSALRPDRGVTGE. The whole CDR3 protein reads CSALRPDRGVTGELFF.